The sequence of this TCR beta chain was determined in a study of T cells of healthy individuals. This clonotype was seen many times. TCRdb recomputed calls from the 5' RACE reads with MiXCR, one row per CDR3 protein. This table has approximately 58,000 distinct CDR3 sequences, around 15% appearing once. This CDR3 is 15 amino acids long. The V end was cut by 7 bases, the J end by 0 bases, with 12 bases between. Germline-derived CDR1 and CDR2 are LGHNT and FRNRAP. The chain employs TRBV12-5 and TRBJ1-4; tentatively, D is TRBD1 (6 bases). The TCR was taken from a human donor in good health. DNA of the CDR3: TGTGCTAGTGCCCGAGGGGGACCAACTAATGAAAAACTGTTTTTT. This translates into CASARGGPTNEKLFF.